The 7 T cell receptor beta chains listed next were all sequenced from one sample in a study of graft-versus-host responses after intestinal transplantation. Tissue from the graft was processed to free its intraepithelial and lamina propria lymphocytes. Generated by immunoSEQ multiplex PCR, the TCRdb table keeps only in-frame clones and is missing some. The sample records tens of thousands of clones, roughly 89% being singletons. The sample here was ileum tissue, taken more than 350 days after transplant. These receptors all come from a human patient who received an intestinal transplant, so some T cells may come from the graft donor.

The chain combines TRBV4-1 with TRBJ1-5; perhaps TRBD1 as D (5 bases). Trimming took 4 bases from V and 4 from J, leaving 14 bases between them. The germline CDR1 and CDR2 sequences are MGHRA and YSYEKL. This CDR3 region has 15 residues. The CDR3: CASSPPWGGNQPQHF. The DNA for the CDR3 is TGCGCCAGCAGCCCACCTTGGGGGGGGAATCAGCCCCAGCATTTT.

The chain joins TRBV13 to TRBJ2-7; D gene uncertain. The ends were cut back, 2 bases at V and 3 bases at J, with 8 bases in the middle. Per germline, CDR1 PRHDT and CDR2 FYEKMQ (reference sequence). This CDR3 region has 13 residues. The CDR3: CASSLKAHYEQYF. The CDR3 region has the DNA TGTGCCAGCAGCTTAAAAGCCCACTACGAGCAGTACTTC.

The genes are TRBV6-6 and TRBJ2-7, with 7 bases fitting TRBD1. This CDR3 has 15 residues. J was trimmed by 0 bases and V by 6 bases; bases with no gene match: 8. Germline CDR1 MNHNY, CDR2 SVGAGI (reference sequence). The CDR3 is CASSGVGDSSYEQYF. Written as DNA, the CDR3 is TGTGCCAGCAGCGGTGTTGGGGACAGCTCCTACGAGCAGTACTTC.

In nucleotides, the CDR3 is TGTGCCAGCAGTTTATCGGGGAGTGCCTACGAGCAGTACTTC. This codes for CASSLSGSAYEQYF. The chain joins TRBV27 to TRBJ2-7; maybe TRBD2 (5 bases). The CDR3 length is 14 residues. Trimming took 0 bases from V and 2 from J, leaving 8 bases between them. CDR1 is MNHEY, CDR2 SMNVEV, per germline (reference sequence).

This chain uses TRBV12-5 with TRBJ2-1, with D maybe TRBD2 (5 bases). The CDR3 covers 13 residues. The V end lost 5 bases, the J end lost 5 bases, and 10 bases lay between the germline ends. Per the germline V gene, CDR1 is LGHNT and CDR2 is FRNRAP. Here the CDR3 reads CASGPTINNEQFF. In DNA, the CDR3 is TGTGCTAGTGGTCCGACTATTAACAATGAGCAGTTCTTC.

The V call is TRBV6-5, the J call TRBJ1-5, with 7 bases aligning to TRBD1. From germline, CDR1 is MNHEY and CDR2 SVGAGI. CDR3 length: 14 residues. Unmatched junction bases numbered 7, after V lost 5 bases and J lost 6 bases. CDR3 sequence: CASSPEGASQPQHF. For the CDR3, the DNA is TGTGCCAGCAGTCCAGAGGGGGCAAGTCAGCCCCAGCATTTT.

The gene calls are TRBV25-1 and TRBJ2-2; D not resolved. The germline gives CDR1 MGHDK, CDR2 SYGVNS. V was clipped by 2 bases and J by 2 bases, with 9 bases between them. There are 15 residues in the CDR3. The CDR3 nucleotides read TGTGCCAGCAGTGAACACGAGCCAAACACCGGGGAGCTGTTTTTT. As protein: CASSEHEPNTGELFF.